One sample yielded the 5 T cell receptor beta chains listed below, sequenced in a study of T cell responses to AZD1222 COVID-19 vaccine. TCRdb's copy holds only in-frame clones and misses some; the assay was immunoSEQ multiplex PCR. Here the sample spans approximately 73,000 clones, over 80% being singletons. The input for sequencing was peripheral blood, taken on day 0 of AZD1222 vaccination. The receptors were gathered from an adult in good health.

The rearrangement links TRBV6-2 or TRBV6-3 to TRBJ1-5; a weak D match, TRBD1 (6 bases). This CDR3 is built from 15 residues. In germline, CDR1 is MNHEY, CDR2 SVGEGT. Trimming shortened V by 5 bases and J by 0 bases, and 11 bases separated the two germline ends. The CDR3, as DNA: TGTGCCAGCAGTGGGGACATTAATAGCAATCAGCCCCAGCATTTT. Amino acid sequence: CASSGDINSNQPQHF.

The J gene is TRBJ2-7, the V gene TRBV29-1; D is undetermined. Between the trimmed V and J ends, which lost 2 bases and 6 bases, there was a span of 8 bases. This CDR3 is built from 11 residues. Germline V gives CDR1 SQVTM, CDR2 ANQGSEA. The CDR3 is CSVETESEQYF. DNA for the CDR3: TGCAGCGTTGAAACAGAGTCCGAGCAGTACTTC.

The chain joins TRBV10-3 to TRBJ1-1; 7 bases align to TRBD1. This CDR3 region has 15 residues. From germline, CDR1 is ENHRY and CDR2 SYGVKD. The trim removed 10 bases at V and 3 bases at J, leaving 14 bases unmatched. The CDR3 here is CATQNRQGRDTEAFF. The CDR3 nucleotides read TGTGCCACCCAGAATCGACAGGGTAGGGACACTGAAGCTTTCTTT.

The genes are TRBV7-2 and TRBJ1-2; D is possibly TRBD1 (5 bases). Germline V lookup: CDR1 SGHTA, CDR2 FQGNSA. Between the trimmed V and J ends, which lost 5 bases and 8 bases, there was a span of 24 bases. This CDR3 region has 16 residues. Written as DNA, the CDR3 is TGTGCCAGCAGCCTCACTTCCGGGACGGAGACTATGGGCTACACCTTC. Encoded protein: CASSLTSGTETMGYTF.

This chain connects TRBV10-2 to TRBJ2-1, with D unresolved. Germline loops: CDR1 WSHSY, CDR2 SAAADI. The CDR3 loop spans 14 amino acids. With 7 bases removed from V and 0 bases from J, the gap between germline ends came to 10 bases. For the CDR3, the DNA is TGCGCCAGCAAGGACGCCCTCTCCTACAATGAGCAGTTCTTC. Translating gives CASKDALSYNEQFF.